This T cell receptor beta chain is drawn from a study of a mutant IDH1 vaccine in newly diagnosed glioma. Study-wide context: The study started vaccination 4-6 weeks after radiotherapy alone, or with temozolomide cycles. Of treated patients, around 62% were men and about 38% women, averaging about 37 years.

Germline V gene data show CDR1 as SGHRS and CDR2 as YFSETQ. CDR3 length: 11 amino acids. Trimming left V 0 bases short and J 6 bases short, with 4 bases between. TCRdb's copy holds only in-frame clones and misses some; the assay was immunoSEQ multiplex PCR. The table has 50,000 to 70,000 clones, around 85% seen once. Study results and limitations: It was about 95% of patients that developed vaccine-induced immune responses.

On this clone itself: Its antigen is undetermined.

Time point described: week 35, safety follow-up. Vaccination comprised doses that each held 300 ug of mutant IDH1 20-mer peptide, plus topical imiquimod. The origin of this receptor is a man between 40 and 49 years old with glioma. This chain links TRBV5-1 with TRBJ2-7; D remains ambiguous. The starting material was PBMCs, obtained from a glioma patient whose treatment included an IDH1 peptide vaccine. In DNA, the CDR3 is TGCGCCAGCAGCTTGGACCGCGAGCAGTACTTC. It is translated as CASSLDREQYF.